This T cell receptor (beta chain) appears in the sequencing data of a study of shared clonotypes between healthy human individuals. Method: immunoSEQ multiplex PCR; TCRdb's copy keeps in-frame clones and lacks some. This table holds fewer than 1.6 million clones, approximately 98.5% found once. This CDR3 is 14 amino acids long. J lost 7 bases, V lost 0 bases, and 8 bases had no gene match. The germline gives CDR1 GTSNPN, CDR2 SVGIG (reference sequence). This rearrangement joins TRBV30 to TRBJ2-7; 8 positions match TRBD2. The TCR originated in a man between 25 and 39 years old in good health. Sequencing used naive CD4+ T cells sorted from blood. Documented subset: CD45RA+ positively selected. CDR3 bases: TGTGCCTGGAGTGTACGAGCGGGAGTGGGTGAGCAGTACTTC. Translating gives CAWSVRAGVGEQYF.